This TCR beta chain was identified during a study of shared clonotypes between healthy human individuals (dated by TCRdb to about 2020). For the wider study: Three men and a couple of women, aged 18 to 49 years, made up the cohort. The study deeply sequenced blood TCR repertoires of about 5 healthy adults to estimate repertoire size and the extent of clonotype sharing between individuals. Between about 0.85 and 9.5 billion PBMCs per donor were obtained by leukapheresis. Different laboratories and diverse techniques were used to prepare libraries and sequence TCR repertoires, to increase sequencing depth and limit assay-specific biases. For each donor, three plates each were used for CD4 naive and CD4 memory, two plates were used for CD8 naive, and one plate was used for CD8 memory.

Healthy HIV-negative adults with no recently reported acute infections or vaccinations were included as donors. Only Caucasian adults living in Nashville, Tennessee, USA were represented among the donors. CD4+ T cells were enriched by magnetic negative selection, after which naive cells were positively selected on CD45RA and the negative fraction was taken as the memory subset. Blood was obtained by leukapheresis, after which PBMCs were separated by Ficoll-Histopaque density gradient centrifugation and cryopreserved in liquid nitrogen vapor phase. Analytical flow cytometry was used to check the purity and quantity of each magnetically sorted T cell population. Genomic DNA was isolated from each sorted fraction and quantified by UV absorbance on a Nanodrop 2000c. V loses 6 bases, J loses 6 bases, and the germline ends lie 15 bases apart. The CDR3 numbers 15 residues from cysteine through phenylalanine. Only the CDR3 portion is preserved as DNA: 45 bases, with reading frame beginning at the first base. Via the germline V gene, CDR1 is MNHEY and CDR2 SVGAGI.

Study-wide findings and limitations: Based on pairwise subsampling, the degree of clonotype sharing among donors was expected to be affected by sequencing depth. Rarefaction of sorted-subset datasets indicated incomplete sequencing despite the large sequencing depth. Clonotypes shared by all four sorted-subset donors showed higher generation probabilities than non-shared clonotypes. Naive subsets generally had larger estimated clonotype richness than memory subsets. Only blood was sampled, and tissue TCR repertoires likely differ from those in blood. The genetic and exposure-history diversity represented was limited by the small number of donors. When four donors were compared, the shared fraction of clonotypes was around 5% for naive CD4, 3.5% for naive CD8, 2.3% for memory CD4, and about 0.36% for memory CD8.

Using the deep immunoSEQ assay, multiplex PCR amplified TCR CDR3 regions from genomic DNA. Extracted genomic DNA from each cell subset was spread evenly across all wells of several immunoSEQ 96-well plates, with each plate serving as a replicate. For sorted subsets, each replicate PCR was loaded with 150 to 250 ng genomic DNA, equivalent to about 30,000 T cell genomes. The purified libraries were quantified using a Qubit 3.0 fluorometer, sized with a Bioanalyzer 2100, and then quantified again using the KAPA Library Quantification kit. Every immunoSEQ 96-well plate was sequenced on a dedicated single-read 150-cycle Illumina NextSeq 550 flow cell. Per the source publication's procedure: The immunoSEQ output contained only junctional sequences without quality scores, so filtering could not match that applied to full-length reads. To assign V/J genes and CDR3, sequences were annotated using PyIR, a Python wrapper for IgBLAST v1.9, with IMGT germline references. Reads were filtered out if the reads had weak V/J assignments (E-value above 1e-6), no CDR3, stop codons, out-of-frame junctions, or ambiguous translated residues. V3J clonotypes were defined as sequences sharing the same inferred V gene, J gene, and CDR3 amino acid sequence. Percentage overlap between repertoires was calculated by dividing the number of shared unique clonotypes by the size of the smaller repertoire. Three approaches were used to assess repertoire richness: RTK rarefaction, the Chao1 estimator, and Recon v2.1 estimates of unobserved clonotypes. Generation probabilities for all TCRbeta clonotypes obtained by the gDNA method from a handful of donors were computed using OLGA. TCRdb re-hosts the immuneACCESS table, in-frame sequences only. Its copies lack some clones; in the studies checked, an unresolved V gene accounts for under half of them, and the cause for the rest is not known. D and trimming come from the DNA, and the V and J calls and clone size come from that table. The sample table lists about 1 million clones, about 75% of them with a count of one. The top ten clonotypes cover roughly 1.4% of the sample.

Concerning this clone itself: Its cognate antigen has yet to be identified. No per-base quality is available; no much larger clone lies one base away.

The source is a man aged 18 to 35 in good health. Sequencing was carried out using memory CD4+ T cells sorted from blood. The cell subset or site label, as the study defines it: CD45RA-negative fraction. In this chain, TRBV6-5 is recombined with TRBJ1-6; TRBD1 might be the D gene, on 6 matching bases. The DNA reads TGTGCCAGCAGCTGGACAGCCTCTGGTAATTCACCCCTCCACTTT. It translates as CASSWTASGNSPLHF.